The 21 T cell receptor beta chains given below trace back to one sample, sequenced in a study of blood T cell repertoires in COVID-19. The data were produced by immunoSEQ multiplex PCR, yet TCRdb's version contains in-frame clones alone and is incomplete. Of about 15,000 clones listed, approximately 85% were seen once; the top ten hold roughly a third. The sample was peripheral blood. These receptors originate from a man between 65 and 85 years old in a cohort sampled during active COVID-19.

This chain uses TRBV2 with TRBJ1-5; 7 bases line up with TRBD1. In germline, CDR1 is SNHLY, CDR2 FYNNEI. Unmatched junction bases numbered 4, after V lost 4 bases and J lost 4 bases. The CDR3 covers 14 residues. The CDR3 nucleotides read TGTGCCAGCAGTGCCTCAGGGGGTAATCAGCCCCAGCATTTT. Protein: CASSASGGNQPQHF.

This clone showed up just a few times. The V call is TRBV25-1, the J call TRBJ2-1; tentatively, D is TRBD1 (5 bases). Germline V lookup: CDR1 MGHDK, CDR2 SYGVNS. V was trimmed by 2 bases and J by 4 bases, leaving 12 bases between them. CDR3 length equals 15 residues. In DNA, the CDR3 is TGTGCCAGCAGTGAAGACGTGAGACAGTACAATGAGCAGTTCTTC. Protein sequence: CASSEDVRQYNEQFF.

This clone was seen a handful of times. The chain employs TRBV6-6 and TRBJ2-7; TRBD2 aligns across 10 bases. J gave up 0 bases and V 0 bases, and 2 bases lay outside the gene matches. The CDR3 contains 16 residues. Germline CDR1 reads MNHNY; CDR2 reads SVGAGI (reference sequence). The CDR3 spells CASSYSASGSSYEQYF. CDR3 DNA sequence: TGTGCCAGCAGTTACTCAGCTAGCGGGAGCTCCTACGAGCAGTACTTC.

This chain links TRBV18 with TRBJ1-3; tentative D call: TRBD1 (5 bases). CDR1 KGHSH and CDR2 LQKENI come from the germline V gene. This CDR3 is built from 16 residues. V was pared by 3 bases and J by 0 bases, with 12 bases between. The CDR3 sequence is CASSPVLGASGNTIYF. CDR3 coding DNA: TGTGCCAGCTCACCCGTTTTAGGGGCCTCTGGAAACACCATATATTTT.

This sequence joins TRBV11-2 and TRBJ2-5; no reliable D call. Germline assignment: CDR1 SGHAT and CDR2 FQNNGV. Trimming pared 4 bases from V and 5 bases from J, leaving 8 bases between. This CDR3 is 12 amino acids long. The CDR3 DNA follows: TGTGCCAGCAGCTACTTTCGGGAGACCCAGTACTTC. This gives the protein CASSYFRETQYF.

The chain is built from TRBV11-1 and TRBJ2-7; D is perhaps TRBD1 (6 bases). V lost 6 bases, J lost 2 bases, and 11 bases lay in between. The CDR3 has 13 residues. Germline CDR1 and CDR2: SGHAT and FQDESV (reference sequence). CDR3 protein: CASSPDRTYEQYF. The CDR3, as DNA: TGTGCCAGCAGTCCAGACAGGACCTACGAGCAGTACTTC.

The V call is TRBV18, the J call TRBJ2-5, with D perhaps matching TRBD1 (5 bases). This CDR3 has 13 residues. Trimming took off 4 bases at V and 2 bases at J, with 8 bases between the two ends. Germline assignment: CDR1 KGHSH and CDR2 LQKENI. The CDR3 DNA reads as TGTGCCAGCTCACGAGGACAACAAGAGACCCAGTACTTC. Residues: CASSRGQQETQYF.

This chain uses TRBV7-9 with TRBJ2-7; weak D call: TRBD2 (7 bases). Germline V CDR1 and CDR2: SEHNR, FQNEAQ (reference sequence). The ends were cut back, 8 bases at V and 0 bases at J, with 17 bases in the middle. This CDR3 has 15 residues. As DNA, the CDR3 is TGTGCCAGCGAGCCCCCGGGGGGCAGCTCCTACGAGCAGTACTTC. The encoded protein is CASEPPGGSSYEQYF.

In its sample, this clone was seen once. CDR3: CASSLLRTSGKETQYF. Written as DNA, the CDR3 is TGTGCCAGCTCACTCCTCCGGACTAGCGGGAAAGAGACCCAGTACTTC. The V gene is TRBV18, the J gene TRBJ2-5, with TRBD2 matching 12 bases. Germline assignment: CDR1 KGHSH and CDR2 LQKENI. The CDR3 extends over 16 amino acids. Germline trimming cut 4 bases from V and 3 bases from J; bases unmatched to any gene: 6.

CDR3 DNA: TGTGCCAGCAGTTACGGGCTGTATAATTCACCCCTCCACTTT. Translation: CASSYGLYNSPLHF. The chain is built from TRBV6-5 and TRBJ1-6; D uncertain. V lost 2 bases and J lost 4, with 6 bases in between. Looked up from germline, CDR1 is MNHEY and CDR2 is SVGAGI. CDR3 length: 14 amino acids.

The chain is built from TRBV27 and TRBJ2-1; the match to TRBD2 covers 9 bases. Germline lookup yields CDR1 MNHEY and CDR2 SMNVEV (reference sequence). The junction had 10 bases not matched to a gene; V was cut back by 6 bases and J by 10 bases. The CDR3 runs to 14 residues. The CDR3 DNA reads TGTGCCAGCAGAGGAGCGGGAGGAGGGTGGGAGCAGTTCTTC. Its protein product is CASRGAGGGWEQFF.

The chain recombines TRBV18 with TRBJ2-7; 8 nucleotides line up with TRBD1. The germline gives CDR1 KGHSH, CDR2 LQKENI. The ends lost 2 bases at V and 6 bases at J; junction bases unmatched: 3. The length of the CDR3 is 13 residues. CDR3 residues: CASSPGQGAEQYF. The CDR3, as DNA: TGTGCCAGCTCACCAGGACAGGGCGCCGAGCAGTACTTC.

CDR3 nucleotides: TGCGCCAGCAGCCAGTCGGCGGTCTCCTACGAGCAGTACTTC. Residues: CASSQSAVSYEQYF. The rearrangement joins TRBV4-1 to TRBJ2-7; D uncertain. Germline values: CDR1 MGHRA, CDR2 YSYEKL. Deletions cut 3 bases from V and 0 bases from J, with 9 bases between. CDR3 length: 14 residues.

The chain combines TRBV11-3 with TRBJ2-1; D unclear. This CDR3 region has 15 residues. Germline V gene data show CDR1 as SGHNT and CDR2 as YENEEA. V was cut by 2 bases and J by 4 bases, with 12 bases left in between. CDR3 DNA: TGTGCCAGCAGCTTACGTGGGCGTTCGTACAATGAGCAGTTCTTC. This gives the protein CASSLRGRSYNEQFF. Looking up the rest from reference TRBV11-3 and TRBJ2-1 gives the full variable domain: EAGVVQSPRYKIIEKKQPVAFWCNPISGHNTLYWYLQNLGQGPELLIRYENEEAVDDSQLPKDRFSAERLKGVDSTLKIQPAELGDSAVYLCASSLRGRSYNEQFFGPGTRLTVL.

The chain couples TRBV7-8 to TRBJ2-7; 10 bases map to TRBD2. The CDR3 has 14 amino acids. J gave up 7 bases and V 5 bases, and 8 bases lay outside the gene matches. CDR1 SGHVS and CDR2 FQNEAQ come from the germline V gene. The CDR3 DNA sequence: TGTGCCAGCAGCCTTAGCGGGAGGTTAGTGGAGCAGTACTTC. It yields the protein CASSLSGRLVEQYF. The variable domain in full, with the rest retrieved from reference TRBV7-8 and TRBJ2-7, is GAGVSQSPRYKVAKRGQDVALRCDPISGHVSLFWYQQALGQGPEFLTYFQNEAQLDKSGLPSDRFFAERPEGSVSTLKIQRTQQEDSAVYLCASSLSGRLVEQYFGPGTRLTVT.

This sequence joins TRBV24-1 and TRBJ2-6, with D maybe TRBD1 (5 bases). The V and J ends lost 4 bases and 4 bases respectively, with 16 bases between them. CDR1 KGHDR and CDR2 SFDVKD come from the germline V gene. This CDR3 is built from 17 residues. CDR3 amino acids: CATSEGQGTPGANVLTF. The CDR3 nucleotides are TGTGCCACCAGTGAGGGGCAGGGTACGCCCGGGGCCAACGTCCTGACTTTC.

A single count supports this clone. The CDR3 sequence: CASSPGTQYNYGYTF. CDR3 DNA: TGTGCCAGCAGTCCCGGGACACAATATAACTATGGCTACACCTTC. The V and J genes are TRBV7-2 and TRBJ1-2; D perhaps matches TRBD1 (6 bases). Trimming shortened V by 6 bases and J by 1 base, and 15 bases separated the two germline ends. CDR1 and CDR2 from the germline V gene are SGHTA and FQGNSA. CDR3 length: 15 residues.

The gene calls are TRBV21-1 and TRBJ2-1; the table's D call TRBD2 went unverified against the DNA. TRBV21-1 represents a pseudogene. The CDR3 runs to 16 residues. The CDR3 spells CASSNQTSGNYNEQFF. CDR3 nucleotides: TGTGCCAGCAGCAACCAAACTAGCGGGAATTACAATGAGCAGTTCTTC.

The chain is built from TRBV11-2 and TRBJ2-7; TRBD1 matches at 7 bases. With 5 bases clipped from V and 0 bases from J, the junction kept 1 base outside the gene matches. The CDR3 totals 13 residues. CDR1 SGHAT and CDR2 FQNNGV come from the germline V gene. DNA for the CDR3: TGTGCCAGCAGCCGGGACAGCTCCTACGAGCAGTACTTC. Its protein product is CASSRDSSYEQYF. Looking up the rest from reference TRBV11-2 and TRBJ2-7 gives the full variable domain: EAGVAQSPRYKIIEKRQSVAFWCNPISGHATLYWYQQILGQGPKLLIQFQNNGVVDDSQLPKDRFSAERLKGVDSTLKIQPAKLEDSAVYLCASSRDSSYEQYFGPGTRLTVT.

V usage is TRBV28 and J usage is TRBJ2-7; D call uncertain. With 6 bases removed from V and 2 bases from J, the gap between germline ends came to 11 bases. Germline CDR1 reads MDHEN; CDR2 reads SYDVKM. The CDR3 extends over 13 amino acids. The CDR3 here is CASSIQDPYEQYF. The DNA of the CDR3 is TGTGCCAGCAGCATCCAGGATCCCTACGAGCAGTACTTC.

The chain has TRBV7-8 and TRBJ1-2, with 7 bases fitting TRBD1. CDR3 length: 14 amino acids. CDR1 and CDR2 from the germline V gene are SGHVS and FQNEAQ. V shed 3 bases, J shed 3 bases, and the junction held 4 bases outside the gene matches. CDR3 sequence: CASSFTGTDYGYTF. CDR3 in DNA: TGTGCCAGCAGCTTCACAGGGACAGACTATGGCTACACCTTC. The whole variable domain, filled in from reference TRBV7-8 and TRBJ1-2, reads GAGVSQSPRYKVAKRGQDVALRCDPISGHVSLFWYQQALGQGPEFLTYFQNEAQLDKSGLPSDRFFAERPEGSVSTLKIQRTQQEDSAVYLCASSFTGTDYGYTFGSGTRLTVV.